This T cell receptor beta chain was captured by sequencing in a study of T cells in Graves' hyperthyroidism and ophthalmopathy. From RNA transcripts, TCR beta CDR3 regions were amplified. Using the HTBI primer set, a first-round RT-PCR was run on the TCR CDR3. TCRdb analysed the multiplex PCR reads with MiXCR anew, one entry per CDR3 protein. The repertoire holds roughly 580,000 distinct CDR3 sequences, with around 13% as singletons. The CDR3 length is 15 residues. CDR1 LGHDT and CDR2 YNNKEL come from the germline V gene (reference sequence). Between the trimmed V and J ends, which lost 0 bases and 5 bases, there was a span of 13 bases. This clonotype was seen a handful of times.

The receptor was isolated from a woman in her 30s with Graves' hyperthyroidism that later progressed to Graves' ophthalmopathy. The chain carries TRBV3-1 and TRBJ1-1, with D perhaps TRBD1 (5 bases). Sequencing was performed on blood. Here the CDR3 DNA reads TGTGCCAGCAGCCAAGATAACGCAGGGTTTACTGAAGCTTTCTTT. It is translated as CASSQDNAGFTEAFF.